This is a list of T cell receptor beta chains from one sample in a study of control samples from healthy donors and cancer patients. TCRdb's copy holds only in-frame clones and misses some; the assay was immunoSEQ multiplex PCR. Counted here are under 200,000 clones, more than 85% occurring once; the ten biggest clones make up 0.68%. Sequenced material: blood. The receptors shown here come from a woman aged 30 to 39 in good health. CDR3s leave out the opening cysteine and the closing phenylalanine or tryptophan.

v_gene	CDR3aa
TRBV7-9	ASSSPPDRLSSYEQY
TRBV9	ASSFGTPDSNTGELF
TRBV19	ASSSGQGRSETQY
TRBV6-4	ASSDSLAGQETQY
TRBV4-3	ASSQWGQGSGNTIY
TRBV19	ASSMYASSSTDTQY
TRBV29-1	SVADLDSPYEQY
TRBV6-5	AVNWGGGYT
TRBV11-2	ASSLGIAGLDTDTQY
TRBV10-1	ASMGDLGNTIY
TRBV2	ASREDRALGNQPQH
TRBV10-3	AASGRDRNYEQY
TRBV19	ASSSGFGGEQY
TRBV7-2	ASSFDRGPQETQY
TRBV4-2	ASSQGSGGNYGYT
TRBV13	ASSFLGTGEYEQY
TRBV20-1	SASEGDRYT
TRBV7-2	ASSLGLAEYEQY
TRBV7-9	ASSLVSDRTDTQY
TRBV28	ASSDTVQGSNQPQH
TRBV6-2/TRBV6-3	ASSYSGLIFNQPQH
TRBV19	ASSMGGRAGPGELF
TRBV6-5	ASSYQGSQKLF
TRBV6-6	ATFSGQRAKNIQY
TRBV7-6	ASSQPPVYGIIPNTGELF
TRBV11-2	ASSDRTGNSPLH
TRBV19	ASSRRGLAGDYNEQF
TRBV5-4	ASSLSEREGHTGELF
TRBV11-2	ASSSPRDRVREQF
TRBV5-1	ASSREGAGANVLT
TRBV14	ASSQFTGMAF
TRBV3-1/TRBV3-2	ASSLGGEDEAF
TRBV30	AWSAGSGNQPQH
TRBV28	ASSLTTHSNQPQH
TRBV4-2	ASSQVVASGRARAGTDTQY
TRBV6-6	ASSYVETDTQY
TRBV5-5	ASSLPKAGDEQY
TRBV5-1	ASSLSPANTEAF
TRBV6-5	ASTFRASYGYT
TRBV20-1	SARDRAGYT